The 18 T cell receptor beta chains below come from one sample, sequenced in a study of patients and donors after allogeneic stem cell transplantation. MiXCR, applied by TCRdb to the RT-PCR reads, yields one record per CDR3 protein. The repertoire holds 98,000 or so distinct CDR3 sequences, with roughly 37% as singletons. The sample comprised blood, either unsorted or a sorted T cell fraction (not recorded which). The origin of the receptors is a human donor who was either an allogeneic HSCT recipient or a stem cell or donor lymphocyte infusion donor (not recorded which). It is not recorded whose cells these are; they may come from a transplant donor.

CDR3 residues: CASSLGSTGNTGELFF. The CDR3, as DNA: TGCGCCAGCAGCTTGGGGTCGACAGGCAACACCGGGGAGCTGTTTTTT. This chain links TRBV5-1 with TRBJ2-2, with D possibly TRBD1 on 6 matching bases. The ends were cut back, 0 bases at V and 2 bases at J, with 11 bases in the middle. Germline assignment: CDR1 SGHRS and CDR2 YFSETQ. This CDR3 region has 16 residues.

The sample holds a few counts of this clonotype. This rearrangement joins TRBV6-6 to TRBJ1-5; 7 nucleotides agree with TRBD1. This CDR3 has 14 amino acids. Germline CDR1 is MNHNY and CDR2 is SVGAGI (reference sequence). V shed 5 bases and J 6 bases; nucleotides not matched to a gene: 7. CDR3 protein: CASSPQGGGQPQHF. The CDR3 DNA reads as TGTGCCAGCAGTCCCCAGGGGGGGGGTCAGCCCCAGCATTTT.

In its sample, this clonotype was seen a few times. The V and J genes are TRBV20-1 and TRBJ1-5; maybe TRBD1 (5 bases). This CDR3 is built from 12 residues. The germline V and J ends were trimmed by 1 base and 11 bases, with 12 bases remaining between them. Germline CDR1 and CDR2: DFQATT and SNEGSKA (reference sequence). The CDR3 sequence: CSARGKGSAQHF. The CDR3 DNA reads as TGCAGTGCTAGAGGGAAGGGGTCGGCCCAGCATTTT.

J is TRBJ1-6 and V is TRBV9, with D hard to call. This CDR3 region has 14 residues. Between the trimmed V and J ends, which lost 0 bases and 6 bases, there was a span of 7 bases. The V gene's germline CDR1 is SGDLS and CDR2 YYNGEE. This CDR3 reads CASSVATFNSPLHF. The DNA for the CDR3 is TGTGCCAGCAGCGTAGCTACTTTTAATTCACCCCTCCACTTT.

J is TRBJ2-7 and V is TRBV20-1; TRBD1 aligns across 8 bases. CDR3 length: 13 amino acids. Losses at the gene ends were 6 bases for V and 3 bases for J; bases not matched to a gene: 7. Germline V CDR1 and CDR2: DFQATT, SNEGSKA (reference sequence). The chain's CDR3 is CSAGGQGDYEQYF. CDR3 sequence (DNA): TGCAGTGCGGGTGGACAGGGTGACTACGAGCAGTACTTC.

This clonotype was observed once. This chain links TRBV5-6 with TRBJ1-6; tentatively, D is TRBD1 (6 bases). This CDR3 contains 13 residues. Germline loops: CDR1 SGHDT, CDR2 YYEEEE. V lost 2 bases and J 7 bases, leaving 7 bases between the germline ends. CDR3 in DNA: TGTGCCAGCAGCTTCAGGGGAAATTCACCCCTCCACTTT. As protein: CASSFRGNSPLHF.

This clonotype has only one observation. This chain links TRBV5-1 with TRBJ2-1, with 7 bases matching TRBD2. The CDR3 sequence is 15 residues long. V trimming: 0 bases; J trimming: 2 bases; junction bases outside the gene matches: 2. Germline values: CDR1 SGHRS, CDR2 YFSETQ. CDR3 sequence (DNA): TGCGCCAGCAGCTTGGGTGGGAGGGCCTACAATGAGCAGTTCTTC. This encodes CASSLGGRAYNEQFF.

J is TRBJ2-7 and V is TRBV20-1, with a tentative D call TRBD1 (6 bases). V was shortened by 3 bases and J by 0 bases, with 6 bases between the two germline ends. This CDR3 is 12 amino acids long. Germline assignment: CDR1 DFQATT and CDR2 SNEGSKA (reference sequence). In DNA, the CDR3 is TGCAGTGCTAGGGACAGCTCCTACGAGCAGTACTTC. Translated: CSARDSSYEQYF.

The chain recombines TRBV20-1 with TRBJ1-5; possible D gene TRBD1, 6 bases. CDR3 length: 12 residues. CDR1 is DFQATT and CDR2 is SNEGSKA in the germline V gene (reference sequence). V was cut by 3 bases and J by 6 bases, with 9 bases left in between. As DNA, the CDR3 is TGCAGTGCTAGTGGGGGCACTCAGCCCCAGCATTTT. It is translated as CSASGGTQPQHF.

This chain links TRBV5-6 with TRBJ1-4, with 7 bases aligning to TRBD1. The J segment lost 10 bases and the V segment lost 1 base, leaving 4 bases of the junction unmatched. From germline, CDR1 is SGHDT and CDR2 YYEEEE. This CDR3 has 13 residues. Here the CDR3 reads CASSLRGGRKLFF. CDR3 nucleotide sequence: TGTGCCAGCAGCTTGAGAGGGGGCAGAAAACTGTTTTTT.

This clonotype was found a few times. The chain combines TRBV20-1 with TRBJ1-2; 8 nucleotides align to TRBD1. The junction had 9 bases not matched to a gene; V was cut back by 6 bases and J by 3 bases. The CDR3 runs 14 residues. Germline V CDR1 and CDR2: DFQATT, SNEGSKA (reference sequence). CDR3 residues: CSALTGTGHYGYTF. CDR3 in DNA: TGCAGTGCCCTAACCGGGACAGGCCACTATGGCTACACCTTC.

This clonotype came up a few times. The V and J genes are TRBV12-3 or TRBV12-4 and TRBJ2-3; D might be TRBD1 (6 bases). The CDR3 has 15 amino acids. Trimming took 6 bases from V and 3 from J, leaving 16 bases between them. CDR3 coding DNA: TGTGCCAGCAGGCTGGTGGGGGCTGAGACAGATACGCAGTATTTT. Translation gives CASRLVGAETDTQYF.

This clonotype was counted a few times. The V gene is TRBV9, the J gene TRBJ2-7, with 9 bases that match TRBD2. The CDR3 is 14 residues long. Germline V gene data show CDR1 as SGDLS and CDR2 as YYNGEE. V was pared by 7 bases and J by 2 bases, with 7 bases of the junction left unmatched. The CDR3 region is CASSLTSGTYEQYF. DNA for the CDR3: TGTGCCAGCTCTTTGACTAGCGGTACCTACGAGCAGTACTTC. Supplemented by reference TRBV9 and TRBJ2-7, the full variable domain reads DSGVTQTPKHLITATGQRVTLRCSPRSGDLSVYWYQQSLDQGLQFLIQYYNGEERAKGNILERFSAQQFPDLHSELNLSSLELGDSALYFCASSLTSGTYEQYFGPGTRLTVT.

This chain connects TRBV7-2 to TRBJ2-1; 10 bases are a match to TRBD2. Germline CDR1 reads SGHTA; CDR2 reads FQGNSA. Unmatched junction bases numbered 10, after V lost 4 bases and J lost 4 bases. CDR3 length: 17 residues. The CDR3 DNA sequence: TGTGCCAGCAGCTCTGGGGACGTAGCGGGAGGTTACAATGAGCAGTTCTTC. It yields the protein CASSSGDVAGGYNEQFF. The whole variable domain, filled in from reference TRBV7-2 and TRBJ2-1, reads GAGVSQSPSNKVTEKGKDVELRCDPISGHTALYWYRQSLGQGLEFLIYFQGNSAPDKSGLPSDRFSAERTGGSVSTLTIQRTQQEDSAVYLCASSSGDVAGGYNEQFFGPGTRLTVL.

This clonotype was observed a few times. This sequence joins TRBV6-1 and TRBJ1-5; D is unclear. The V gene lost 6 bases and the J gene lost 6 bases, with 18 bases spanning the gap. The CDR3 loop spans 15 amino acids. Germline lookup yields CDR1 MNHNS and CDR2 SASEGT. The CDR3 here is CASSRTRNPGQPQHF. CDR3 DNA sequence: TGTGCCAGCAGCAGGACCCGAAATCCTGGTCAGCCCCAGCATTTT.

The rearrangement links TRBV25-1 to TRBJ1-1; 8 nucleotides match TRBD1. The CDR3 extends over 16 amino acids. The V gene end was trimmed by 0 bases and the J gene end by 4 bases; junction bases not matched to a gene: 7. Germline CDR1 is MGHDK and CDR2 is SYGVNS. The CDR3 here is CASSEYKRTGGTEAFF. The DNA of the CDR3 is TGTGCCAGCAGTGAATATAAGCGAACAGGGGGCACTGAAGCTTTCTTT.

This clonotype was observed many times. The chain carries TRBV19 and TRBJ1-5; 7 positions match TRBD1. Germline-derived CDR1 and CDR2 are LNHDA and SQIVND (reference sequence). The CDR3 sequence is 15 residues long. The V and J ends lost 5 bases and 9 bases, in that order; junction bases with no gene match: 13. The CDR3 sequence is CASSDNRGWRGPQHF. In nucleotides, the CDR3 is TGTGCCAGTAGTGACAACAGGGGATGGCGAGGGCCCCAGCATTTT.

This clonotype has more than one count but fewer than ten. The rearrangement links TRBV28 to TRBJ1-1, with D unresolved. From germline, CDR1 is MDHEN and CDR2 SYDVKM. The ends were cut back, 2 bases at V and 7 bases at J, with 17 bases in the middle. The CDR3 has 15 residues. CDR3 protein: CASSLTGGAVIEAFF. The CDR3, as DNA: TGTGCCAGCAGTTTAACCGGTGGTGCAGTGATTGAAGCTTTCTTT.